This T cell receptor (beta chain) came from a study of technical replicates of blood from several donors. Assay: immunoSEQ multiplex PCR; the TCRdb copy retains only in-frame clones and omits some. The sample records tens of thousands of clones, over 90% being singletons. Germline assignment: CDR1 SGDLS and CDR2 YYNGEE. The CDR3 runs to 15 residues. Trimming stripped 0 bases from V and 2 bases from J, with 12 bases between. The sample comprised T cells isolated from PBMCs. The TCR comes from a human donor in good health. The V gene is TRBV9, the J gene TRBJ2-7; D is unresolved. Here the CDR3 DNA reads TGTGCCAGCAGCGTAGGGATGGGCTTGGCCTACGAGCAGTACTTC. This codes for CASSVGMGLAYEQYF.